The 17 T cell receptor beta chains below come from one sample, sequenced in a study of identical twins. TCRdb reanalysed the 5' RACE reads using MiXCR and keeps one entry per CDR3 protein. This table holds 450,000 to 650,000 distinct CDR3 sequences, roughly 15% found once. These data are also associated with another study on yellow fever vaccine responses in identical twins.

Sequences were obtained from CD4+ T cells sorted from blood. Receptors originate from a woman aged 18-35 years in good health.

The sample holds a few counts of this clonotype. The chain recombines TRBV7-8 with TRBJ2-7; no reliable D call. Per the germline V gene, CDR1 is SGHVS and CDR2 is FQNEAQ. This CDR3 has 14 amino acids. V dropped 0 bases and J dropped 2 bases, with 8 bases sitting between them. CDR3 DNA sequence: TGTGCCAGCAGCTTAGCGACGGGCCCCTACGAGCAGTACGTC. It yields the protein CASSLATGPYEQYV.

V gene TRBV5-1 combines with J gene TRBJ1-2; D uncertain. This CDR3 has 13 residues. Germline V CDR1 and CDR2: SGHRS, YFSETQ. Trimming shortened V by 4 bases and J by 3 bases, and 10 bases separated the two germline ends. In nucleotides, the CDR3 is TGCGCCAGCAGCCCCCGTGGGGACTATGGCTACACCTTC. Its translation is CASSPRGDYGYTF.

The genes are TRBV18 and TRBJ2-2, with a weak D call TRBD2 (6 bases). V gave up 6 bases and J gave up 1 base, with 24 bases separating them. The V gene's germline CDR1 is KGHSH and CDR2 LQKENI. This CDR3 region has 19 residues. CDR3 DNA: TGTGCCAGCTCCGTCTCAGCTAGCGTCCTCCCTCTGAACACCGGGGAGCTGTTTTTT. It is translated as CASSVSASVLPLNTGELFF.

There are a few counts of this clonotype. This chain joins TRBV3-1 and TRBJ2-7; 9 bases agree with TRBD2. Germline lookup yields CDR1 LGHDT and CDR2 YNNKEL (reference sequence). J gave up 5 bases and V 2 bases, and 7 bases lay outside the gene matches. This CDR3 is built from 15 residues. The CDR3 spells CASSQPRLAGNEQYF. In nucleotides, the CDR3 is TGTGCCAGCAGCCAACCTAGGCTAGCGGGAAACGAGCAGTACTTC.

V usage is TRBV7-9 and J usage is TRBJ2-1; D may match TRBD1 or TRBD2 (5 bases each). The V end was cut by 4 bases, the J end by 7 bases, with 17 bases between. CDR3 length: 15 residues. CDR1 SEHNR and CDR2 FQNEAQ come from the germline V gene (reference sequence). CDR3 in amino acids: CASSSLGERVNEQFF. The CDR3 nucleotides are TGTGCCAGCAGCTCCCTAGGGGAGAGGGTAAATGAGCAGTTCTTC.

This chain links TRBV12-3 or TRBV12-4 with TRBJ2-1; D gene ambiguous. There are 16 residues in the CDR3. The V gene lost 0 bases and the J gene lost 6 bases, with 15 bases spanning the gap. This CDR3 is CASSLAEALTANEQFF. CDR3 in DNA: TGTGCCAGCAGTTTAGCGGAAGCCCTTACCGCCAATGAGCAGTTCTTC.

V usage is TRBV20-1 and J usage is TRBJ2-7; the D gene is possibly TRBD1 (5 bases). Germline CDR1 is DFQATT and CDR2 is SNEGSKA (reference sequence). V lost 3 bases, J lost 0 bases, and 6 bases lay in between. The CDR3 totals 12 residues. The CDR3 loop reads CSASQGSYEQYV. The CDR3 DNA sequence: TGCAGTGCTAGCCAGGGCTCCTACGAGCAGTACGTC.

This clonotype occurred a few times. This chain connects TRBV12-3 or TRBV12-4 to TRBJ2-7; D may be TRBD2 (6 bases). The CDR3 spans 14 residues. V was shortened by 3 bases and J by 7 bases, with 16 bases between the two germline ends. The CDR3 reads CASSFWTGAGEQYF. The CDR3 DNA is TGTGCCAGCAGTTTTTGGACGGGAGCAGGTGAGCAGTACTTC.

This clonotype occurred a few times. DNA for the CDR3: TGCGCCAGCAGCTTGACCATGACTGGGACAGGGTGGTATGAGCAGTTCTTC. The encoded protein is CASSLTMTGTGWYEQFF. V and J are TRBV5-1 and TRBJ2-1; 9 bases align to TRBD1. CDR1 SGHRS and CDR2 YFSETQ come from the germline V gene. V lost 1 base, J lost 8 bases, and 13 bases stayed unmatched. The CDR3 spans 17 residues.

The J gene is TRBJ2-1, the V gene TRBV15; unclear D gene. The ends were cut back, 4 bases at V and 7 bases at J, with 20 bases in the middle. CDR1 is LNHNV and CDR2 is YYDKDF in the germline V gene (reference sequence). The CDR3 loop spans 16 amino acids. The CDR3 spells CATSITTEPGRNEQFF. CDR3 bases: TGTGCCACCAGCATCACCACCGAACCCGGCCGGAATGAGCAGTTCTTC.

The CDR3 DNA reads as TGTGCCAGCAGCTCGATGGACAGGGGCCCCTTGGGGCAGTTCTTC. Translated: CASSSMDRGPLGQFF. This sequence joins TRBV5-6 and TRBJ2-1, with 9 bases aligning to TRBD1. The J segment lost 12 bases and the V segment lost 3 bases, leaving 13 bases of the junction unmatched. The CDR3 sequence is 15 residues long. Germline CDR1 SGHDT, CDR2 YYEEEE.

The chain is built from TRBV5-1 and TRBJ2-1; TRBD1 or TRBD2 may be the D gene (6 bases each). CDR3 length equals 15 residues. Looked up from germline, CDR1 is SGHRS and CDR2 is YFSETQ. Between the trimmed V and J ends, which lost 1 base and 8 bases, there was a span of 16 bases. The CDR3 reads CASSLWGATVDEQFF. In DNA, the CDR3 is TGCGCCAGCAGCTTGTGGGGGGCGACGGTGGATGAGCAGTTCTTC.

V usage is TRBV7-9 and J usage is TRBJ2-7, with D uncertain. CDR1 and CDR2 from the germline V gene are SEHNR and FQNEAQ (reference sequence). Trimming left V 5 bases short and J 4 bases short, with 9 bases between. The CDR3 sequence is 12 residues long. The CDR3 here is CASSVSMYEQYF. For the CDR3, the DNA is TGTGCCAGCAGCGTTTCGATGTACGAGCAGTACTTC.

In this sample, this clonotype turned up a few times. V gene TRBV12-3 or TRBV12-4 combines with J gene TRBJ1-1, with TRBD1 matching over 7 bases. J gave up 6 bases and V 2 bases, and 6 bases lay outside the gene matches. The CDR3 has 14 residues. The CDR3 here is CASSLQGGVAEAFF. The CDR3 nucleotides are TGTGCCAGCAGTTTACAGGGGGGGGTCGCTGAAGCTTTCTTT.

This clonotype has at least ten counts. The chain carries TRBV5-5 and TRBJ1-6; 10 nucleotides agree with TRBD1. The CDR3 has 16 amino acids. The ends lost 4 bases at V and 8 bases at J; junction bases unmatched: 9. Germline V gives CDR1 SGHKS, CDR2 YYEKEE (reference sequence). CDR3 protein: CASSREAGTGDSPLHF. CDR3 sequence (DNA): TGTGCCAGCAGCCGAGAAGCCGGGACAGGGGATTCACCCCTCCACTTT.

This chain links TRBV7-3 with TRBJ2-1, with a tentative D call TRBD2 (6 bases). The ends were cut back, 0 bases at V and 5 bases at J, with 14 bases in the middle. Germline lookup yields CDR1 SGHTA and CDR2 FQGTGA. CDR3 length: 16 amino acids. CDR3 loop: CASSLTGSGPDNEQFF. CDR3 coding DNA: TGTGCCAGCAGCTTAACTGGCAGCGGGCCGGACAATGAGCAGTTCTTC.

This clonotype was recorded at least ten times. The chain joins TRBV12-3 or TRBV12-4 to TRBJ2-1; D remains unclear. V was trimmed by 1 base and J by 5 bases, leaving 15 bases between them. The CDR3 is 16 residues long. The CDR3 here is CASSLGTRRLNNEQFF. CDR3 bases: TGTGCCAGCAGTTTAGGAACCCGGCGGCTAAACAATGAGCAGTTCTTC.